A selection of T cell receptor beta chains follows, all from one sample in a study of blood T cell repertoires in COVID-19. TCRdb's table, derived via immunoSEQ multiplex PCR, lists solely in-frame clones and lacks some. Here the sample spans about 49,000 clones, 86% being singletons. The sequenced material came from peripheral blood. The receptor source for this set is a man aged 40-55 years with active COVID-19. Each CDR3 is given with its conserved first and last residue. D genes are given only for firm matches. Size is omitted from some rows. Given values are once, few, many or a class for expanded clones.

j_call cdr3_length clone_size d_call v_call cdr3_nt cdr3_aa
TRBJ1-1 13 NA NA TRBV3-1/TRBV3-2 TGTGCCAGCAGCCAAGCGGCAGGGCCTGAAGCTTTCTTT CASSQAAGPEAFF
TRBJ2-5 15 NA TRBD1 TRBV2 TGTGCCAGCAGCCGGGACAGGGGGTTCGGGGAGACCCAGTACTTC CASSRDRGFGETQYF
TRBJ2-5 19 NA TRBD2 TRBV11-2 TGTGCCAGCAGCTTAGTGGGCGTGAGAGCGGGAGGGCCGGGGGAGACCCAGTACTTC CASSLVGVRAGGPGETQYF
TRBJ1-3 15 NA NA TRBV10-3 TGTGCCATCAGTGAGAGGCGGGAGCCTGGAAACACCATATATTTT CAISERREPGNTIYF
TRBJ1-1 18 NA NA TRBV7-8 TGTGCCAGCAGCTTAGCTCCCCCCCAGGGGCGGGTGGACACTGAAGCTTTCTTT CASSLAPPQGRVDTEAFF
TRBJ2-5 15 once TRBD2 TRBV4-2 TGTGCCAGCAGCCCGACTAGCGGGAGTGATGAGACCCAGTACTTC CASSPTSGSDETQYF
TRBJ1-4 16 NA TRBD1 TRBV5-4 TGTGCCAGCAGCTTGGCCTGGACAGGGGGAGAGAGGAAACTGTTTTTT CASSLAWTGGERKLFF
TRBJ1-1 17 NA NA TRBV27 TGTGCCAGCAGTTCTCTTTCTTCCTCCAGCGGGAACACTGAAGCTTTCTTT CASSSLSSSSGNTEAFF
TRBJ1-2 18 NA TRBD1 TRBV9 TGTGCCAGCAGCTCGAGCGGACAGGGGGCTTCCCTTAACTATGGCTACACCTTC CASSSSGQGASLNYGYTF
TRBJ2-2 13 few NA TRBV10-2 TGCGCCATCACAGGGCAGGGTGCCGGGGAGCTGTTTTTT CAITGQGAGELFF
TRBJ2-1 15 NA NA TRBV6-5 TGTGCCAGCAGTCCAACCCTGAACAGGTACAATGAGCAGTTCTTC CASSPTLNRYNEQFF
TRBJ2-1 12 NA NA TRBV5-8 TGTGCCAGCAGCCCCTCGGGGGATGAGCAGTTCTTC CASSPSGDEQFF
TRBJ2-7 12 NA NA TRBV5-1 TGCGCCAGCAGCTTGGTAGCTTACGAGCAGTACTTC CASSLVAYEQYF
TRBJ2-7 14 medium-sized TRBD2 TRBV5-1 TGCGCCAGCAGCGTTAGCGGGATCCCCTACGAGCAGTACTTC CASSVSGIPYEQYF
TRBJ1-5 14 NA TRBD1 TRBV18 TGTGCCAGCTCACCCGGACAGGGTGAAGGGCCCCAGCATTTT CASSPGQGEGPQHF
TRBJ1-2 15 NA TRBD1 TRBV29-1 TGCAGCGTTGAACGAGGGGGGACAGCTGCCTATGGCTACACCTTC CSVERGGTAAYGYTF
TRBJ2-1 14 NA TRBD2 TRBV5-1 TGCGCCAGCACCATCAGCGGGAGTGGCAATGAGCAGTTCTTC CASTISGSGNEQFF
TRBJ2-7 15 NA TRBD1 TRBV15 TGTGCCACCAGCAGAGGGGACAGGGTCAGCTACGAGCAGTACTTC CATSRGDRVSYEQYF
TRBJ2-3 13 NA NA TRBV6-5 TGTGCCAGCAAAAGGGGCCGCACAGATACGCAGTATTTT CASKRGRTDTQYF
TRBJ2-1 17 NA TRBD2 TRBV27 TGTGCCAGCAGTTCACTAGCGGGAGCACCTTACGACAATGAGCAGTTCTTC CASSSLAGAPYDNEQFF
TRBJ2-3 16 NA TRBD1 TRBV11-3 TGTGCCAGCAGCTCCGGGACAGGGGGCCTCACAGATACGCAGTATTTT CASSSGTGGLTDTQYF
TRBJ2-1 15 once TRBD1 TRBV11-3 TGTGCCAGCAGCGGACCGGGACAGAGCAAATATGAGCAGTTCTTC CASSGPGQSKYEQFF
TRBJ2-7 14 NA NA TRBV9 TGTGCCAGCAGCGTAGCCACAGGAGGGTACGAGCAGTACTTC CASSVATGGYEQYF
TRBJ2-5 13 NA NA TRBV12-3/TRBV12-4 TGTGCCAGCAGTTTGGAGTACCAAGAGACCCAGTACTTC CASSLEYQETQYF
TRBJ2-7 16 NA TRBD2 TRBV27 TGTGCCAGCAGACGAAAAGAGAGGGGAGGGTCCTACGAGCAGTACTTC CASRRKERGGSYEQYF
TRBJ2-7 14 NA TRBD1 TRBV28 TGTGCCAGCAGTCGCCCCGGGACAGCCTACGAGCAGTACTTC CASSRPGTAYEQYF
TRBJ2-3 15 NA TRBD1 TRBV11-3 TGTGCCAGCAGCTTAGGAGGGGGCGACGCAGATACGCAGTATTTT CASSLGGGDADTQYF
TRBJ2-2 18 NA TRBD2 TRBV4-1 TGCGCCAGCAGCCAGGGCGGGAGGGCCTCACGGAACACCGGGGAGCTGTTTTTT CASSQGGRASRNTGELFF
TRBJ2-1 15 once NA TRBV18 TGTGCCAGCTCACCGCTACAGGGTGCCTACAATGAGCAGTTCTTC CASSPLQGAYNEQFF
TRBJ2-7 14 NA NA TRBV27 TGTGCCAGCAGTTCGGCAGGGGGGTCCCACGAGCAGTACTTC CASSSAGGSHEQYF
TRBJ2-3 13 few TRBD2 TRBV5-8 TGTGCCAGCAGCCCCGGGACTAGAGATACGCAGTATTTT CASSPGTRDTQYF
TRBJ2-3 16 NA TRBD2 TRBV6-2/TRBV6-3 TGTGCCAGCAGCCCTACACTAGCGGGAGGGCCAGATACGCAGTATTTT CASSPTLAGGPDTQYF
TRBJ1-1 16 NA NA TRBV7-9 TGTGCCAGCAGCCGGGCGGTTGGGGGGAAGACGGTAGTAGCTTTCTTT CASSRAVGGKTVVAFF
TRBJ2-3 13 NA NA TRBV4-2 TGTGCCAGCAGCCACCGCGCGACAGATACGCAGTATTTT CASSHRATDTQYF
TRBJ2-1 16 NA NA TRBV19 TGTGCCAGTAACGAGCGGCTAGCGCAGTCCTACAATGAGCAGTTCTTC CASNERLAQSYNEQFF
TRBJ1-1 15 once NA TRBV7-3 TGTGCCAGCAGTCATTATCCGCAGGGGCGCACTGAAGCTTTCTTT CASSHYPQGRTEAFF
TRBJ1-2 14 NA NA TRBV6-5 TGTGCCAGCAGCTCCCCGTGGGACTTTTATGGCTACACCTTC CASSSPWDFYGYTF
TRBJ1-5 12 NA NA TRBV7-2 TGTGCCAGCAGTTCCGTTTTCCAGCCCCAGCATTTT CASSSVFQPQHF
TRBJ2-7 15 NA NA TRBV5-1 TGCGCCAGCAGCTTACGACAGGTTAGATCCTACGAGCAGTACTTC CASSLRQVRSYEQYF
TRBJ2-7 16 NA NA TRBV5-4 TGTGCCAGCAGCTTGGGCATAGGGGCAGGTTCCTACGAGCAGTACTTC CASSLGIGAGSYEQYF
TRBJ2-1 16 NA NA TRBV15 TGTGCCACCAGCAGAGATCGGGTTACAGGCTACAATGAGCAGTTCTTC CATSRDRVTGYNEQFF
TRBJ2-1 14 NA NA TRBV6-5 TGTGCCAGCAGCTACCGACTCCCGGCCAATGAGCAGTTCTTC CASSYRLPANEQFF
TRBJ2-1 12 NA NA TRBV12-3/TRBV12-4 TGTGCCAGCGCCCCCGGCGGCAATGAGCAGTTCTTC CASAPGGNEQFF
TRBJ2-2 16 NA NA TRBV5-4 TGTGCCAGCAGAAAGCAGGGGCAGAGAAACACCGGGGAGCTGTTTTTT CASRKQGQRNTGELFF
TRBJ2-1 16 NA NA TRBV9 TGTGCCAGCAGCGTAGAGACGGGAGTGACCTACAATGAGCAGTTCTTC CASSVETGVTYNEQFF
TRBJ2-1 14 NA NA TRBV11-2 TGTGCCAGCAGCTCTGCGGGAAATCGTAATGAGCAGTTCTTC CASSSAGNRNEQFF
TRBJ1-2 17 NA NA TRBV5-1 TGCGCCAGCAGCTCCGGGACAAGTCTTTATCCTAACTATGGCTACACCTTC CASSSGTSLYPNYGYTF